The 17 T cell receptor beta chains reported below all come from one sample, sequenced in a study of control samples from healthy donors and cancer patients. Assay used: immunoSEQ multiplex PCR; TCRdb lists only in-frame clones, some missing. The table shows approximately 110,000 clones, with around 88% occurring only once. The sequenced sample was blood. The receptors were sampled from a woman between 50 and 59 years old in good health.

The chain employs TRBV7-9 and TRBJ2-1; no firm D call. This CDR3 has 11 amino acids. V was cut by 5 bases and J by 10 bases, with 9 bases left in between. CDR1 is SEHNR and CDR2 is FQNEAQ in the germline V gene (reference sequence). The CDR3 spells CASSPLGEQFF. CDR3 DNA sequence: TGTGCCAGCAGCCCCTTGGGGGAGCAGTTCTTC.

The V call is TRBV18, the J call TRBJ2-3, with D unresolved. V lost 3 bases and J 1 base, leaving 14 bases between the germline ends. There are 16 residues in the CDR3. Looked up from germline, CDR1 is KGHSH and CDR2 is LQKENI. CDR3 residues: CASSPRSDRRTDTQYF. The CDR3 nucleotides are TGTGCCAGCTCACCCAGAAGCGATAGACGCACAGATACGCAGTATTTT.

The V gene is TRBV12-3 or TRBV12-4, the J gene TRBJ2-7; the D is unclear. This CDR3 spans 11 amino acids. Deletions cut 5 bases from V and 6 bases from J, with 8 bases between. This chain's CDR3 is CASSDLSEQYF. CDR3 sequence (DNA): TGTGCCAGCAGTGACCTGAGCGAGCAGTACTTC.

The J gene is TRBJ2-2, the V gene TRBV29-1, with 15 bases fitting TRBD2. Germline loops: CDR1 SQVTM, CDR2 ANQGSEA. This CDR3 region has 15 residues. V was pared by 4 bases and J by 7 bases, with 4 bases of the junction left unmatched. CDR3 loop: CSVGTSGGAGGELFF. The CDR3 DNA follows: TGCAGCGTTGGGACTAGCGGGGGGGCCGGCGGGGAGCTGTTTTTT.

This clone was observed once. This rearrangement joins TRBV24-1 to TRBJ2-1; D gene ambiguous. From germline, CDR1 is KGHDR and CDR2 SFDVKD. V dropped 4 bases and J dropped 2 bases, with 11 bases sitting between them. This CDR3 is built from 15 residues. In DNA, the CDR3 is TGTGCCACCAGTGAAAGGGCTGGCCCCTACAATGAGCAGTTCTTC. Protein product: CATSERAGPYNEQFF.

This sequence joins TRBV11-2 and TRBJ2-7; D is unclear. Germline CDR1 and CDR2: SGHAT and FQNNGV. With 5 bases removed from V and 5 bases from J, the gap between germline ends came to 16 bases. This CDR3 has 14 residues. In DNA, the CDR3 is TGTGCCAGCAGCCCTCCTTCAGCCCCCCACGAGCAGTACTTC. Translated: CASSPPSAPHEQYF.

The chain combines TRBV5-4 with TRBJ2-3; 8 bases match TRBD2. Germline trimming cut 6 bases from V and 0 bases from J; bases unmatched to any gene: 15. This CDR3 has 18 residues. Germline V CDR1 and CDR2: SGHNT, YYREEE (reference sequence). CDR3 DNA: TGTGCCAGCACCCGTGGAGCGGGGGCCCAGTCTAGCACAGATACGCAGTATTTT. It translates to CASTRGAGAQSSTDTQYF.

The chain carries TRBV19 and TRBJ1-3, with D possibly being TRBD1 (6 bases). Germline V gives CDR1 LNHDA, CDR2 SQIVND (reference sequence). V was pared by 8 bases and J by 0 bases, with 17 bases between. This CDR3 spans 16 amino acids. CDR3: CASRNVGGGSGNTIYF. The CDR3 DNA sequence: TGTGCCAGTCGCAACGTTGGGGGCGGCTCTGGAAACACCATATATTTT.

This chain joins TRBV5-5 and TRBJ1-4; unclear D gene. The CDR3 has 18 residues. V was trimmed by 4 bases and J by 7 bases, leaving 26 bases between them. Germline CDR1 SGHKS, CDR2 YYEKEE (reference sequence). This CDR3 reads CASSAGGNGRFMGEKLFF. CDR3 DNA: TGTGCCAGCAGCGCCGGAGGGAACGGACGGTTCATGGGTGAAAAACTGTTTTTT.

The CDR3 bases are TGCGCCAGCAGTGAGCTCACCACAGATACGCAGTATTTT. It encodes CASSELTTDTQYF. The chain links TRBV5-1 to TRBJ2-3; D unresolved. CDR1 and CDR2 from the germline V gene are SGHRS and YFSETQ. The ends were cut back, 5 bases at V and 2 bases at J, with 9 bases in the middle. The CDR3 runs 13 residues.

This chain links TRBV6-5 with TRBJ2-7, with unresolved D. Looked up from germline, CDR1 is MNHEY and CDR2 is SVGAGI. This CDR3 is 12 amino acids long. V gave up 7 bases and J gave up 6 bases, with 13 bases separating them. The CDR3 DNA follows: TGTGCCAGCAAGGTAGCCCGAGGCGAGCAGTACTTC. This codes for CASKVARGEQYF.

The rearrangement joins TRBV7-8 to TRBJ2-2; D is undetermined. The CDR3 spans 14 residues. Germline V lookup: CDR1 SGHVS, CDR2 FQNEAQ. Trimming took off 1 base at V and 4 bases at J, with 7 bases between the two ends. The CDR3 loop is CASSLEWGTGELFF. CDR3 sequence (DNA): TGTGCCAGCAGCTTAGAGTGGGGCACCGGGGAGCTGTTTTTT.

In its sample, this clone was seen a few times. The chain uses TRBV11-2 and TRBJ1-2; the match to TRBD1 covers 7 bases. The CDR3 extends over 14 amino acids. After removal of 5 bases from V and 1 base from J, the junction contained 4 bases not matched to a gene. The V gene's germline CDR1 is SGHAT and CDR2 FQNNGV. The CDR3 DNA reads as TGTGCCAGCAGCCAGACAGGGTATAACTATGGCTACACCTTC. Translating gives CASSQTGYNYGYTF.

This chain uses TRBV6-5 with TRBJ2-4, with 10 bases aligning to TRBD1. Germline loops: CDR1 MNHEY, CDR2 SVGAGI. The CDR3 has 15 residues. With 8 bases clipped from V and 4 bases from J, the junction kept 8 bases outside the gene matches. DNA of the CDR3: TGTGCCAGCGCCGACAGGGGGCTTTCTAAAAACATTCAGTACTTC. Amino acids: CASADRGLSKNIQYF.

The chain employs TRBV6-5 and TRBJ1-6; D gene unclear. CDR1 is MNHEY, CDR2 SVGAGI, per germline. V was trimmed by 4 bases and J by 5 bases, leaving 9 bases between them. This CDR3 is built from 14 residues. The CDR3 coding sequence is TGTGCCAGCAGTTCCCAAGCAAATAATTCACCCCTCCACTTT. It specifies CASSSQANNSPLHF.

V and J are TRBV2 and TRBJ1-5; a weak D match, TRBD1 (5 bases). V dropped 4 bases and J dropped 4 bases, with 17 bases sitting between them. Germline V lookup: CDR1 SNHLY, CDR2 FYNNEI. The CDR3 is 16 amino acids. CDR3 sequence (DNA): TGTGCCAGCAGTGGGGGATCGAGGGGTGGGAATCAGCCCCAGCATTTT. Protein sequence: CASSGGSRGGNQPQHF.

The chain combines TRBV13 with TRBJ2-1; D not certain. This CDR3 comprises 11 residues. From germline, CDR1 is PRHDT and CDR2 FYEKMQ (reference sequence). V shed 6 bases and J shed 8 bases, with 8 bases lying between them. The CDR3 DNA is TGTGCCAGCAGGACGACATATGAGCAGTTCTTC. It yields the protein CASRTTYEQFF.